The 15 T cell receptor beta chains reported below all come from one sample, sequenced in a study of blood T cell repertoires in COVID-19. Assay used: immunoSEQ multiplex PCR; TCRdb lists only in-frame clones, some missing. The table records roughly 260,000 clones, roughly 87% of them present only once. Sequencing was performed on PBMCs or T cells enriched from blood (not recorded which). Receptors were obtained from a woman in her twenties or thirties with acute COVID-19.

The chain links TRBV7-9 to TRBJ2-3, with D maybe TRBD1 (7 bases). V lost 0 bases and J lost 5, with 15 bases in between. The CDR3 sequence is 16 residues long. Germline V gene sequence: CDR1 SEHNR, CDR2 FQNEAQ (reference sequence). CDR3 coding DNA: TGTGCCAGCAGCTTAGCGATCGGACAGGAGGGAGATACGCAGTATTTT. Its protein product is CASSLAIGQEGDTQYF. Based on the CDR3 plus reference TRBV7-9 and TRBJ2-3, the full variable domain is DTGVSQNPRHKITKRGQNVTFRCDPISEHNRLYWYRQTLGQGPEFLTYFQNEAQLEKSRLLSDRFSAERPKGSFSTLEIQRTEQGDSAMYLCASSLAIGQEGDTQYFGPGTRLTVL.

This clone was seen a few times. The chain joins TRBV28 to TRBJ1-2; TRBD1 agrees at 7 bases. The CDR3 is made up of 14 amino acids. Looked up from germline, CDR1 is MDHEN and CDR2 is SYDVKM. Losses at the gene ends were 8 bases for V and 5 bases for J; bases not matched to a gene: 11. Written as DNA, the CDR3 is TGTGCCAGCCGACCGACAGGGTCCGTATATGGCTACACCTTC. Encoded protein: CASRPTGSVYGYTF.

The gene calls are TRBV5-4 and TRBJ2-3, with a tentative D call TRBD2 (7 bases). CDR3 size: 17 residues. Per the germline V gene, CDR1 is SGHNT and CDR2 is YYREEE (reference sequence). Trimming left V 5 bases short and J 4 bases short, with 23 bases between. In DNA, the CDR3 is TGTGCCAGCAGTGTGGGGTTTGGGGGGGCCGCGGCAGATACGCAGTATTTT. The encoded protein is CASSVGFGGAAADTQYF.

The chain employs TRBV19 and TRBJ1-4; maybe TRBD1 (6 bases). The germline gives CDR1 LNHDA, CDR2 SQIVND (reference sequence). V was pared by 8 bases and J by 8 bases, with 12 bases between. The CDR3 spans 12 residues. Here the CDR3 reads CASSGDDEKLFF. CDR3 coding DNA: TGTGCCAGTTCAGGGGATGACGAAAAACTGTTTTTT.

The rearrangement joins TRBV5-4 to TRBJ1-2, with 7 positions matching TRBD1. CDR3 length equals 15 residues. J lost 2 bases, V lost 3 bases, and 7 bases had no gene match. In germline, CDR1 is SGHNT, CDR2 YYREEE (reference sequence). The DNA of the CDR3 is TGTGCCAGCAGCTCGAATGACAGGGTGAACTATGGCTACACCTTC. This gives the protein CASSSNDRVNYGYTF.

The CDR3 protein is CASSEEGETQYF. The CDR3 DNA sequence: TGTGCCAGCAGTGAGGAGGGGGAGACCCAGTACTTC. The genes are TRBV25-1 and TRBJ2-5, with D possibly being TRBD2 (6 bases). The CDR3 has 12 residues. The V gene lost 3 bases and the J gene lost 5 bases, with 7 bases spanning the gap. CDR1 is MGHDK and CDR2 is SYGVNS in the germline V gene.

The rearrangement uses TRBV7-9 and TRBJ2-7, with a tentative D call TRBD1 (5 bases). Germline V CDR1 and CDR2: SEHNR, FQNEAQ (reference sequence). The CDR3 has 16 amino acids. Trimming took 2 bases from V and 2 from J, leaving 16 bases between them. The CDR3 loop reads CASSLIRGQATYEQYF. CDR3 sequence (DNA): TGTGCCAGCAGCTTAATTAGGGGCCAGGCAACCTACGAGCAGTACTTC.

The V and J genes are TRBV9 and TRBJ2-2; maybe TRBD2 (6 bases). The CDR3 runs 14 residues. V was clipped by 4 bases and J by 5 bases, with 12 bases between them. From germline, CDR1 is SGDLS and CDR2 YYNGEE. CDR3 protein: CASSPPRGTGELFF. The CDR3, as DNA: TGTGCCAGCAGCCCCCCCCGGGGGACCGGGGAGCTGTTTTTT. The full variable domain, completed using reference TRBV9 and TRBJ2-2, is DSGVTQTPKHLITATGQRVTLRCSPRSGDLSVYWYQQSLDQGLQFLIQYYNGEERAKGNILERFSAQQFPDLHSELNLSSLELGDSALYFCASSPPRGTGELFFGEGSRLTVL.

This chain joins TRBV11-2 and TRBJ2-7; D uncertain. The V gene lost 1 base and the J gene lost 3 bases, with 4 bases spanning the gap. This CDR3 contains 12 residues. Germline assignment: CDR1 SGHAT and CDR2 FQNNGV. This chain's CDR3 is CASSLADYEQYF. Written as DNA, the CDR3 is TGTGCCAGCAGCTTAGCAGACTACGAGCAGTACTTC.

This chain uses TRBV7-3 with TRBJ2-1; D possibly corresponds to TRBD2 (6 bases). Germline lookup yields CDR1 SGHTA and CDR2 FQGTGA. Trimming took off 5 bases at V and 5 bases at J, with 13 bases between the two ends. There are 14 residues in the CDR3. CDR3 sequence: CASSLSGANNEQFF. The CDR3, as DNA: TGTGCCAGCAGCCTTAGCGGAGCCAACAATGAGCAGTTCTTC.

The gene calls are TRBV28 and TRBJ2-7; D unclear. The V gene lost 1 base and the J gene lost 1 base, with 2 bases spanning the gap. In germline, CDR1 is MDHEN, CDR2 SYDVKM. The CDR3 totals 12 residues. The CDR3 nucleotides read TGTGCCAGCAGTTTATCTTCCTACGAGCAGTACTTC. Its protein is CASSLSSYEQYF.

This chain links TRBV3-1 (or the pseudogene TRBV3-2) with TRBJ2-2; the match to TRBD2 covers 7 bases. Germline V gene lookup returns CDR1 LGHDT and CDR2 YNNKEL (reference sequence). This CDR3 has 15 residues. Trimming at V came to 2 bases and at J to 6 bases, leaving 6 bases not matched to a gene. The CDR3 coding sequence is TGTGCCAGCAGCCAACCTACCAGCGGGGCCGGGGAGCTGTTTTTT. As protein: CASSQPTSGAGELFF.

The gene calls are TRBV3-1 (or the pseudogene TRBV3-2) and TRBJ2-6; TRBD1 matches 8 bases. Germline V lookup: CDR1 LGHDT, CDR2 YNNKEL (reference sequence). The CDR3 runs 18 residues. V shed 4 bases and J 0 bases; nucleotides not matched to a gene: 8. The CDR3 loop is CASSRRQGRLSGANVLTF. The CDR3 coding sequence is TGTGCCAGCAGCCGGCGACAGGGGCGACTCTCTGGGGCCAACGTCCTGACTTTC.

The chain carries TRBV28 and TRBJ2-7, with 10 bases matching TRBD2. CDR1 and CDR2 from the germline V gene are MDHEN and SYDVKM. V shed 5 bases and J 4 bases; nucleotides not matched to a gene: 5. The CDR3 contains 14 residues. The CDR3 DNA sequence: TGTGCCAGCAGTCTAGCGGGGGAGGTTTACGAGCAGTACTTC. Amino acid sequence: CASSLAGEVYEQYF.

This clone was seen only a few times. The chain uses TRBV12-3 or TRBV12-4 and TRBJ1-6; TRBD1 matches 9 bases. V trimming: 6 bases; J trimming: 9 bases; junction bases outside the gene matches: 3. This CDR3 is 13 amino acids long. The CDR3, as DNA: TGTGCCAGCAGGGGACAGGGTACTTCACCCCTCCACTTT. Its protein is CASRGQGTSPLHF.